The source of this TCR beta chain is a study of T cell responses to AZD1222 COVID-19 vaccine. Findings and limits, study-wide: At baseline, seropositivity was found in only 6 or 7 AZD1222 recipients.

Details on this clone: As yet, its antigen is unknown.

Germline V lookup: CDR1 SQVTM, CDR2 ANQGSEA. The length of the CDR3 is 13 residues. Trimming shortened V by 3 bases and J by 6 bases, and 12 bases separated the two germline ends. Clones were read by immunoSEQ multiplex PCR, and TCRdb kept only the in-frame ones, dropping some. The table shows over 85,000 clones, with over 85% occurring only once. The chain recombines TRBV29-1 with TRBJ2-1; a possible D gene is TRBD1 (6 bases). The sequencing used peripheral blood, collected 28 days after the second AZD1222 dose. The source is an adult who received the AZD1222 COVID-19 vaccine. The CDR3 is CSVEGHTRNEQFF. CDR3 coding DNA: TGCAGCGTTGAGGGACATACGCGCAATGAGCAGTTCTTC.